Listed below are T cell receptor beta chains from one sample, sequenced in a study of T cell responses to AZD1222 COVID-19 vaccine. The protocol was immunoSEQ multiplex PCR, while the TCRdb copy is restricted to in-frame clones and leaves out a portion. The table records approximately 82,000 clones, 92% of them present only once. Specimen: peripheral blood, collected 28 days after the second AZD1222 dose. These TCRs come from an adult who received the AZD1222 COVID-19 vaccine. Both conserved end residues are part of each CDR3. D genes are given only for firm matches. Expanded clones are given a class, and other clones once, few, many or no size at all.

DNA: TGTGCCAGCACGCCTGCTCCGGACGACTATGGCTACACCTTC
CDR3: CASTPAPDDYGYTF
size: .
V: TRBV6-5
J: TRBJ1-2
D: .

DNA: TGTGCCAGCAGCTTTGGACAGAATAATGAAAAACTGTTTTTT
CDR3: CASSFGQNNEKLFF
size: .
V: TRBV7-2
J: TRBJ1-4
D: .

DNA: TGTGCCAGCAGAGAAAGTGATTCTGGCAATCAGCCCCAGCATTTT
CDR3: CASRESDSGNQPQHF
size: .
V: TRBV2
J: TRBJ1-5
D: .

DNA: TGTGCCAGCAGTTCCGGGACTAGTCCCCTCTACAATGAGCAGTTCTTC
CDR3: CASSSGTSPLYNEQFF
size: .
V: TRBV27
J: TRBJ2-1
D: TRBD2

DNA: TGCGCCAGTCACGGCCTGAACACTGAAGCTTTCTTT
CDR3: CASHGLNTEAFF
size: .
V: TRBV10-2
J: TRBJ1-1
D: .

DNA: TGTGCCAGCAGCTTGCGGGCGGGGGGGCTAGAAGATACGCAGTATTTT
CDR3: CASSLRAGGLEDTQYF
size: .
V: TRBV5-6
J: TRBJ2-3
D: TRBD2

DNA: TGTGCCAGTAGCGAAACGGGACAGGGGGTTTATGGCTACACCTTC
CDR3: CASSETGQGVYGYTF
size: .
V: TRBV19
J: TRBJ1-2
D: TRBD1

DNA: TGTGCCAGCAGCCCCCAGGGGGCGAGGGGTGGCTACACCTTC
CDR3: CASSPQGARGGYTF
size: .
V: TRBV9
J: TRBJ1-2
D: TRBD1

DNA: TGTGCCAGCAGCCCGGGGAGTTGGGGGTTGTTCGATCAGCCCCAGCATTTT
CDR3: CASSPGSWGLFDQPQHF
size: .
V: TRBV3-1/TRBV3-2
J: TRBJ1-5
D: .

DNA: TGTGCCAGCAGTAGCCGGACAGTTCAAGAGACCCAGTACTTC
CDR3: CASSSRTVQETQYF
size: .
V: TRBV2
J: TRBJ2-5
D: .

DNA: TGTGCCAGCAGTTACGGGGACAGGTTAAGCTATGGCTACACCTTC
CDR3: CASSYGDRLSYGYTF
size: .
V: TRBV6-2/TRBV6-3
J: TRBJ1-2
D: TRBD1

DNA: TGTGCCAGCAGTTCACGCGCCAGCGCAACTAATGAAAAACTGTTTTTT
CDR3: CASSSRASATNEKLFF
size: .
V: TRBV6-2/TRBV6-3
J: TRBJ1-4
D: .

DNA: TGTGCCTGGAGTCCCAGTCCACCTGATACGCAGTATTTT
CDR3: CAWSPSPPDTQYF
size: once
V: TRBV30
J: TRBJ2-3
D: .

DNA: TGTGCCAGTAGTAACGGACTAGCGGGGGGTTACGAGCAGTACTTC
CDR3: CASSNGLAGGYEQYF
size: .
V: TRBV19
J: TRBJ2-7
D: TRBD2

DNA: TGTGCCAGCAGCTTGGGGTCAGCGAGGGCCCAGTACTTC
CDR3: CASSLGSARAQYF
size: .
V: TRBV5-5
J: TRBJ2-5
D: .

DNA: TGTGCCAGCAGTTCAGGGGAAGACTTTGGAAACACCATATATTTT
CDR3: CASSSGEDFGNTIYF
size: once
V: TRBV6-5
J: TRBJ1-3
D: .

DNA: TGTGCCAGCAGCTTAAGACCGGGGGGGTCCTCTGGGGCCAACGTCCTGACTTTC
CDR3: CASSLRPGGSSGANVLTF
size: .
V: TRBV7-2
J: TRBJ2-6
D: TRBD2

DNA: TGCGCCAGCAGATCGGGACTAGCGGGGGCCGGGGAGCTGTTTTTT
CDR3: CASRSGLAGAGELFF
size: .
V: TRBV5-1
J: TRBJ2-2
D: TRBD2

DNA: TGTGCCAGCAGTTTTTGGTCGGGGACCAACACTGAAGCTTTCTTT
CDR3: CASSFWSGTNTEAFF
size: once
V: TRBV6-2/TRBV6-3
J: TRBJ1-1
D: .

DNA: TGTGCCAGCAGAAAAACCGCACAGGAAGATGGCTACACCTTC
CDR3: CASRKTAQEDGYTF
size: .
V: TRBV6-5
J: TRBJ1-2
D: .

DNA: TGTGCCAGCAGTTACTCGAGTATGGGGTTTAATCAGCCCCAGCATTTT
CDR3: CASSYSSMGFNQPQHF
size: once
V: TRBV6-2/TRBV6-3
J: TRBJ1-5
D: .

DNA: TGTGCCAGCAGCTTAAGGCACGGTCTAAACACCGGGGAGCTGTTTTTT
CDR3: CASSLRHGLNTGELFF
size: .
V: TRBV7-3
J: TRBJ2-2
D: .

DNA: TGTGCCGGCGGGGGTAGCGGCTCCTACGAGCAGTACTTC
CDR3: CAGGGSGSYEQYF
size: .
V: TRBV11-2
J: TRBJ2-7
D: TRBD2

DNA: TGTGCCAGCAGCCCCGCAGGGGGGGGCCAAGAGACCCAGTACTTC
CDR3: CASSPAGGGQETQYF
size: .
V: TRBV11-2
J: TRBJ2-5
D: .

DNA: TGTGCCAGCAGTTTGGGTCCTAGTAACAGCATCTATGGCTACACCTTC
CDR3: CASSLGPSNSIYGYTF
size: .
V: TRBV28
J: TRBJ1-2
D: .

DNA: TGCGCCAGCAGCCAAGTCGGAAGGGAGGGAGGAGAAAAACTGTTTTTT
CDR3: CASSQVGREGGEKLFF
size: .
V: TRBV4-1
J: TRBJ1-4
D: .

DNA: TGTGCCAGCAGCAAGGGAAGGGAGCAGTTCTTC
CDR3: CASSKGREQFF
size: .
V: TRBV3-1/TRBV3-2
J: TRBJ2-1
D: .

DNA: TGTGCCAGCAGTGCAGGGGGCGCCTCCTACGAGCAGTACTTC
CDR3: CASSAGGASYEQYF
size: .
V: TRBV27
J: TRBJ2-7
D: TRBD1

DNA: TGTGCCAGCAGCTCCGGACAGGCTCCTCCAGATACGCAGTATTTT
CDR3: CASSSGQAPPDTQYF
size: .
V: TRBV7-3
J: TRBJ2-3
D: TRBD1

DNA: TGTGCCAGCAGCTTAGCGGTGGCCGGCGTCCGGTTCTTC
CDR3: CASSLAVAGVRFF
size: .
V: TRBV7-6
J: TRBJ2-1
D: .

DNA: TGTGCCAGCAGCAGATTAGCGGGGAGGGATGAGCAGTTCTTC
CDR3: CASSRLAGRDEQFF
size: .
V: TRBV7-2
J: TRBJ2-1
D: TRBD2

DNA: TGTGCCTGGGGGGCAGATACGCAGTATTTT
CDR3: CAWGADTQYF
size: .
V: TRBV30
J: TRBJ2-3
D: .

DNA: TGTGCCAGCAGTCAAAGGCCCAATCAGCCCCAGCATTTT
CDR3: CASSQRPNQPQHF
size: few
V: TRBV6-5
J: TRBJ1-5
D: .

DNA: TGTGCCACCAGCAGAGAATATCCCGGAACAGGCCAAGAGACCCAGTACTTC
CDR3: CATSREYPGTGQETQYF
size: .
V: TRBV15
J: TRBJ2-5
D: .

DNA: TGTGCCTGGAGCCTACACAGGACCGGGGAGCTGTTTTTT
CDR3: CAWSLHRTGELFF
size: .
V: TRBV30
J: TRBJ2-2
D: .

DNA: TGCGCCAGCAGCTTGGAAGGGAAAGAGACCCAGTACTTC
CDR3: CASSLEGKETQYF
size: .
V: TRBV5-1
J: TRBJ2-5
D: .

DNA: TGCGCCAGCAGTGGGACGTTAAGTTACCCCCCGAGCAATCAGCCCCAGCATTTT
CDR3: CASSGTLSYPPSNQPQHF
size: .
V: TRBV10-1
J: TRBJ1-5
D: .

DNA: TGTGCCAGCAGTTACACTGACAGAGACCAGTACTTC
CDR3: CASSYTDRDQYF
size: .
V: TRBV6-2/TRBV6-3
J: TRBJ2-5
D: .

DNA: TGTGCCAGCAGCCAAGGACAGCCTAGCACAGATACGCAGTATTTT
CDR3: CASSQGQPSTDTQYF
size: .
V: TRBV7-6
J: TRBJ2-3
D: .

DNA: TGCGCCAGCAGCCAAGGGGGACAGGCTAACTATGGCTACACCTTC
CDR3: CASSQGGQANYGYTF
size: .
V: TRBV4-1
J: TRBJ1-2
D: TRBD1

DNA: TGTGCCAGCAGTTACCAACCGGACAGGGCTGAGAAAAAACTGTTTTTT
CDR3: CASSYQPDRAEKKLFF
size: .
V: TRBV6-6
J: TRBJ1-4
D: TRBD1

DNA: TGTGCCAGCAGTGGAGCGGAACCGGGATTATGGGGAAACATTCAGTACTTC
CDR3: CASSGAEPGLWGNIQYF
size: .
V: TRBV6-1
J: TRBJ2-4
D: .

DNA: TGTGCCAGCAGCCAGGGCTATGGGGGGGCCACAGATACGCAGTATTTT
CDR3: CASSQGYGGATDTQYF
size: .
V: TRBV4-2
J: TRBJ2-3
D: .

DNA: TGCGCCAGCAGCAAAGGATCCCTAGCGGGGCCCCAAGAGACCCAGTACTTC
CDR3: CASSKGSLAGPQETQYF
size: .
V: TRBV5-1
J: TRBJ2-5
D: TRBD2